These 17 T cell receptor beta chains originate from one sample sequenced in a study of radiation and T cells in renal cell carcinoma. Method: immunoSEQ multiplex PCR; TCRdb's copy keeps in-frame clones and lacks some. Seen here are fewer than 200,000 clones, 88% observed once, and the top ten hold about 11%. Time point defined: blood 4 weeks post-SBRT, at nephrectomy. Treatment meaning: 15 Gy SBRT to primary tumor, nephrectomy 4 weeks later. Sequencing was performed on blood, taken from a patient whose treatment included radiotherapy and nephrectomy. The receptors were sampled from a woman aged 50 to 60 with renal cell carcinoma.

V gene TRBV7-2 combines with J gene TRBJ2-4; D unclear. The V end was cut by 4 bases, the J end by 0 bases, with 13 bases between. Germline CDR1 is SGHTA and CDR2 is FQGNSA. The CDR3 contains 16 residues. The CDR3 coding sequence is TGTGCCAGCAGCTCCCAGAACAATATAGCCAAAAACATTCAGTACTTC. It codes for CASSSQNNIAKNIQYF.

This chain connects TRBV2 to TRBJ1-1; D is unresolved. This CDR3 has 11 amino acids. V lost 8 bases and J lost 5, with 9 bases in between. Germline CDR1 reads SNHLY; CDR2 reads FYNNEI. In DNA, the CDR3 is TGTGCCAGCGAGGCTGATACTGAAGCTTTCTTT. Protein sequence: CASEADTEAFF.

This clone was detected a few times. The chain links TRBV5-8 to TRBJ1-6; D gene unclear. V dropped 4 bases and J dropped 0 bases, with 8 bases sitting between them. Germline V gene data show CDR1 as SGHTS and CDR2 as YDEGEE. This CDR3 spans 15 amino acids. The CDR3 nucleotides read TGTGCCAGCAGCCAAACCCCCTCCTATAATTCACCCCTCCACTTT. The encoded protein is CASSQTPSYNSPLHF.

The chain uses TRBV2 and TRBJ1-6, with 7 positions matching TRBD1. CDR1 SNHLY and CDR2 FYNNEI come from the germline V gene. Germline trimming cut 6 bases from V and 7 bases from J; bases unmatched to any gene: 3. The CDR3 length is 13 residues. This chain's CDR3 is CASSPGQNSPLHF. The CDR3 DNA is TGTGCCAGCAGCCCGGGACAGAATTCACCCCTCCACTTT.

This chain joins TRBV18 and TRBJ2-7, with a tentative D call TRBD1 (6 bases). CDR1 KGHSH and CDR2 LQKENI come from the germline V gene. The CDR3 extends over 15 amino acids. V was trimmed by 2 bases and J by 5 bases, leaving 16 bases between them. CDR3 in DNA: TGTGCCAGCTCACCAGGGGCAGGGGTGGACAACGAGCAGTACTTC. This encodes CASSPGAGVDNEQYF. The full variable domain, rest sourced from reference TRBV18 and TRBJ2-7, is NAGVMQNPRHLVRRRGQEARLRCSPMKGHSHVYWYRQLPEEGLKFMVYLQKENIIDESGMPKERFSAEFPKEGPSILRIQQVVRGDSAAYFCASSPGAGVDNEQYFGPGTRLTVT.

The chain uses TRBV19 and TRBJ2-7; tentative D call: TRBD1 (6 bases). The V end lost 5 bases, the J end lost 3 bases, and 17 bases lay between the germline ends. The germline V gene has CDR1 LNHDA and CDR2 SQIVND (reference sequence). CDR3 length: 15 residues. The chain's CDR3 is CASSPQGLPIYEQYF. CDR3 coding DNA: TGTGCCAGTAGTCCACAGGGCCTTCCAATCTACGAGCAGTACTTC.

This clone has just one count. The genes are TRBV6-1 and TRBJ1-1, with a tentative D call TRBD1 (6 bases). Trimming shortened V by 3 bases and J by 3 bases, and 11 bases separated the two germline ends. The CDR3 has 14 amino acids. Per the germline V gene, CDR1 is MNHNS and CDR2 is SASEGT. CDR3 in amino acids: CASSDITGYTEAFF. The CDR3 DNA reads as TGTGCCAGCAGTGACATAACAGGGTACACTGAAGCTTTCTTT.

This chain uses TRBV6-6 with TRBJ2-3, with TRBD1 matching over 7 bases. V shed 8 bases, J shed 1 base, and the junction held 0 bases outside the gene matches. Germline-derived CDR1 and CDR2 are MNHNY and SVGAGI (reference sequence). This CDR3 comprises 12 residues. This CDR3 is CASDRGTDTQYF. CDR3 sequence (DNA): TGTGCCAGCGACAGGGGCACAGATACGCAGTATTTT.

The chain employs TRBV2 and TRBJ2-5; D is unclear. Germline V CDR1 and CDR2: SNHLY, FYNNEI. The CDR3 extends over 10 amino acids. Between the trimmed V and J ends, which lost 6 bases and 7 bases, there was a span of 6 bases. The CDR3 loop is CASRAGTQYF. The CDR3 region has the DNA TGTGCCAGCAGAGCAGGGACCCAGTACTTC.

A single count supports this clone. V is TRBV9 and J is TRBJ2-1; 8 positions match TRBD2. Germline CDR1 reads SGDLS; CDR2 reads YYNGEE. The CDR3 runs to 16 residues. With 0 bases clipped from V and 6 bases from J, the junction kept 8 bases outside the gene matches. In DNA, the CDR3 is TGTGCCAGCAGCGTAGGTGGAGCGGGGGAAGGCAATGAGCAGTTCTTC. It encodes CASSVGGAGEGNEQFF. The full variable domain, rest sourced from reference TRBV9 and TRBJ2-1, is DSGVTQTPKHLITATGQRVTLRCSPRSGDLSVYWYQQSLDQGLQFLIQYYNGEERAKGNILERFSAQQFPDLHSELNLSSLELGDSALYFCASSVGGAGEGNEQFFGPGTRLTVL.

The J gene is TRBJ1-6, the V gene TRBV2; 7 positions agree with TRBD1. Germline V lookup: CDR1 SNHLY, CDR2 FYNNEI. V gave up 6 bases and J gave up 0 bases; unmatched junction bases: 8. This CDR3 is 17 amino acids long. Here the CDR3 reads CASRRTGLSSYNSPLHF. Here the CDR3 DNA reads TGTGCCAGCAGGAGGACAGGTCTAAGCTCCTATAATTCACCCCTCCACTTT.

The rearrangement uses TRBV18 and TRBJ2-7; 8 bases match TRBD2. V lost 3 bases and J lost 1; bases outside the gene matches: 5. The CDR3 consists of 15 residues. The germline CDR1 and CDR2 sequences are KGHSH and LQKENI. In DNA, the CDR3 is TGTGCCAGCTCACCTAGCGGGGCGATGTCCTACGAGCAGTACTTC. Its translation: CASSPSGAMSYEQYF.

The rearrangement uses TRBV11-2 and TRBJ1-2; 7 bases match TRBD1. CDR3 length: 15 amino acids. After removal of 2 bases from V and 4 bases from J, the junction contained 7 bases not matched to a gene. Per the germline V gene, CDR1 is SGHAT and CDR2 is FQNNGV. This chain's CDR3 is CASSLTGEVTYGYTF. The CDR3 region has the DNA TGTGCCAGCAGCTTAACAGGGGAGGTTACCTATGGCTACACCTTC. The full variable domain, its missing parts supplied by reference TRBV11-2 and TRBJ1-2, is EAGVAQSPRYKIIEKRQSVAFWCNPISGHATLYWYQQILGQGPKLLIQFQNNGVVDDSQLPKDRFSAERLKGVDSTLKIQPAKLEDSAVYLCASSLTGEVTYGYTFGSGTRLTVV.

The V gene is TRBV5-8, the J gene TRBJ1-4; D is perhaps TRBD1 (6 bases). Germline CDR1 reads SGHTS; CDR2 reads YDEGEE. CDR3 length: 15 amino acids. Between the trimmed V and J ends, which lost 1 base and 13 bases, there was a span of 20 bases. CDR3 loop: CASSLLGAGERRLFF. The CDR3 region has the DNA TGTGCCAGCAGCTTGCTCGGGGCAGGGGAAAGAAGACTGTTTTTT. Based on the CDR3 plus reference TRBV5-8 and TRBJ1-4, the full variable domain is EAGVTQSPTHLIKTRGQQATLRCSPISGHTSVYWYQQALGLGLQFLLWYDEGEERNRGNFPPRFSGRQFPNYSSELNVNALELEDSALYLCASSLLGAGERRLFFGSGTQLSVL.

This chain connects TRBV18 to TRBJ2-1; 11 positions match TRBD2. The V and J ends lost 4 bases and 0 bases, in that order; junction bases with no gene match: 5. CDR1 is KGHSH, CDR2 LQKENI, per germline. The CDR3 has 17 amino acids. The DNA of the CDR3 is TGTGCCAGCTCACGCCTAGCGGGGGGCGGCTCCTACAATGAGCAGTTCTTC. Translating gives CASSRLAGGGSYNEQFF.

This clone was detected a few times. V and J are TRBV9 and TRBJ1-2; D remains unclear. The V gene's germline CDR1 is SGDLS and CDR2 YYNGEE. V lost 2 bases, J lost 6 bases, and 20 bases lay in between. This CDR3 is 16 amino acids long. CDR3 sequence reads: CASSVIDGILGDGYTF. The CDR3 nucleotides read TGTGCCAGCAGCGTTATCGACGGGATATTAGGCGATGGCTACACCTTC.

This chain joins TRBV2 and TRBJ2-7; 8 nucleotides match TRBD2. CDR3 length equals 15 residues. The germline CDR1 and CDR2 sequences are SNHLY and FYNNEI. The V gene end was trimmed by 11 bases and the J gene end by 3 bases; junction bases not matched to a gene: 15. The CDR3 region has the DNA TGTGCCCTACGGGAGGGGGGATTCACTGACTACGAGCAGTACTTC. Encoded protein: CALREGGFTDYEQYF.